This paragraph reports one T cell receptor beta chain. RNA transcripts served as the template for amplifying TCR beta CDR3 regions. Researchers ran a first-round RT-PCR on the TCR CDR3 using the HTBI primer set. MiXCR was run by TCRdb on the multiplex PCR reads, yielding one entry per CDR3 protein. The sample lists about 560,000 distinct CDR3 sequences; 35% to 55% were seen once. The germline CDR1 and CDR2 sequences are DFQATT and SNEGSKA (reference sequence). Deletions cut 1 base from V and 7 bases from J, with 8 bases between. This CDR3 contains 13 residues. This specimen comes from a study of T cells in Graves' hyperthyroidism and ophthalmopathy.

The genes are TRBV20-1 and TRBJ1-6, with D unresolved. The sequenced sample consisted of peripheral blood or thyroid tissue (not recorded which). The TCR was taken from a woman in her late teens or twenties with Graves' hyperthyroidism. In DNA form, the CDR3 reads TGCAGTGCTAGAGTTATGGGGAATTCACCCCTCCACTTT. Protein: CSARVMGNSPLHF.